Below, one T cell receptor beta chain is given with its context. Its target is unknown. This entry belongs to a study of OX40 agonist ivuxolimab in advanced cancers. Study-level background: Earlier treatment with anti-PD-1, anti-PD-L1 or anti-CTLA-4 was permitted, and 35% to 45% had received some. Study results and caveats: At doses 0.1 to 3.0 mg/kg, CD4+ and CD8+ clones expanded. In CD8+ T cells, expanded clones were on average more numerous than in CD4+.

Germline V gene lookup returns CDR1 MNHEY and CDR2 SMNVEV (reference sequence). This CDR3 has 14 amino acids. Trimming left V 1 base short and J 7 bases short, with 11 bases between. This table comes from immunoSEQ multiplex PCR, and its TCRdb copy is limited to in-frame clones, with some not included. The sample lists approximately 11,000 clones, just over 85% occurring once. The sample here was CD4+ or CD8+ T cells sorted from blood, taken in a trial of the OX40 agonist ivuxolimab. V is TRBV27 and J is TRBJ2-1; TRBD1 might be the D (6 bases). This clonotype originated in an adult with an advanced solid tumor such as melanoma, head and neck, liver or kidney cancer. Written as DNA, the CDR3 is TGTGCCAGCAGTTTATGGCAGGGGAATAATGAGCAGTTCTTC. This sequence encodes CASSLWQGNNEQFF.